This entry lists 10 T cell receptor beta chains sequenced from one sample in a study of shared clonotypes between healthy human individuals. Generated by immunoSEQ multiplex PCR, the TCRdb table keeps only in-frame clones and is missing some. Of fewer than 400,000 clones in the sample, around 67% were seen once. The specimen sequenced was memory CD4+ T cells sorted from blood. Subset indicated: CD45RA-negative fraction. These receptors were obtained from a man aged 25 to 45 in good health.

Only one count was recorded for this clone. Within the sample, other DNA sequences also encode this same CDR3. V usage is TRBV5-1 and J usage is TRBJ2-2; D is ambiguous. The germline V and J ends were trimmed by 0 bases and 1 base, with 4 bases remaining between them. The germline V gene has CDR1 SGHRS and CDR2 YFSETQ. The CDR3 runs 14 residues. The CDR3 protein is CASSLGQNTGELFF. In DNA, the CDR3 is TGCGCCAGCAGCTTGGGGCAGAACACCGGGGAGCTGTTTTTT. Full variable domain (missing parts from reference TRBV5-1 and TRBJ2-2): KAGVTQTPRYLIKTRGQQVTLSCSPISGHRSVSWYQQTPGQGLQFLFEYFSETQRNKGNFPGRFSGRQFSNSRSEMNVSTLELGDSALYLCASSLGQNTGELFFGEGSRLTVL.

V gene TRBV5-1 combines with J gene TRBJ2-5; D is uncertain. The germline V gene encodes CDR1 SGHRS and CDR2 YFSETQ. The V end lost 1 base, the J end lost 5 bases, and 18 bases lay between the germline ends. The CDR3 is made up of 16 amino acids. The CDR3 loop reads CASSLYHSQIGETQYF. The CDR3 DNA reads TGCGCCAGCAGCTTGTATCACAGCCAAATCGGGGAGACCCAGTACTTC. Looking up the rest from reference TRBV5-1 and TRBJ2-5 gives the full variable domain: KAGVTQTPRYLIKTRGQQVTLSCSPISGHRSVSWYQQTPGQGLQFLFEYFSETQRNKGNFPGRFSGRQFSNSRSEMNVSTLELGDSALYLCASSLYHSQIGETQYFGPGTRLLVL.

The chain uses TRBV5-5 and TRBJ1-1; D is possibly TRBD1 (6 bases). This CDR3 is 16 amino acids long. CDR1 SGHKS and CDR2 YYEKEE come from the germline V gene (reference sequence). V dropped 0 bases and J dropped 0 bases, with 12 bases sitting between them. The CDR3 sequence is CASSLAGTGLNTEAFF. The CDR3 bases are TGTGCCAGCAGCTTGGCGGGAACAGGGCTGAACACTGAAGCTTTCTTT.

The J gene is TRBJ2-3, the V gene TRBV9; 10 positions match TRBD2. This CDR3 has 15 amino acids. Germline CDR1 and CDR2: SGDLS and YYNGEE. The ends lost 0 bases at V and 6 bases at J; junction bases unmatched: 4. The CDR3 DNA is TGTGCCAGCAGCGTAGTTCTAGCGGGAGATGATACGCAGTATTTT. This gives the protein CASSVVLAGDDTQYF.

The chain combines TRBV29-1 with TRBJ2-5; D remains unclear. Trimming stripped 0 bases from V and 7 bases from J, with 0 bases between. This CDR3 spans 9 amino acids. The V gene's germline CDR1 is SQVTM and CDR2 ANQGSEA. CDR3 residues: CSVEETQYF. The CDR3 DNA reads TGCAGCGTTGAAGAGACCCAGTACTTC.

The gene calls are TRBV9 and TRBJ2-2; 9 nucleotides line up with TRBD2. Germline V gene sequence: CDR1 SGDLS, CDR2 YYNGEE. CDR3 length equals 17 residues. V lost 0 bases, J lost 2 bases, and 5 bases stayed unmatched. As DNA, the CDR3 is TGTGCCAGCAGCGTAGACCCTAGCGGGGAAAACACCGGGGAGCTGTTTTTT. Residues: CASSVDPSGENTGELFF.

The CDR3 loop reads CASSLTGQGAHGYTF. The CDR3 DNA sequence: TGTGCCAGCAGCTTGACAGGACAGGGGGCGCATGGCTACACCTTC. The rearrangement uses TRBV5-6 and TRBJ1-2, with 11 bases identical to TRBD1. Losses at the gene ends were 1 base for V and 6 bases for J; bases not matched to a gene: 5. The CDR3 totals 15 residues. Germline values: CDR1 SGHDT, CDR2 YYEEEE.

The chain carries TRBV28 and TRBJ1-3; D is unresolved. CDR1 is MDHEN and CDR2 is SYDVKM in the germline V gene. Trimming pared 6 bases from V and 8 bases from J, leaving 11 bases between. There are 12 residues in the CDR3. The CDR3 region has the DNA TGTGCCAGCAGGACAAGCGAGTACACCATATATTTT. Protein product: CASRTSEYTIYF.

The gene calls are TRBV14 and TRBJ2-1, with 10 bases fitting TRBD2. Germline V gives CDR1 SGHDN, CDR2 FVKESK. After removal of 0 bases from V and 6 bases from J, the junction contained 14 bases not matched to a gene. The CDR3 extends over 19 amino acids. In DNA, the CDR3 is TGTGCCAGCAGCCAAGACCACCCCATATTAGCGGGAGGCCCCAATGAGCAGTTCTTC. This codes for CASSQDHPILAGGPNEQFF.

Turning to this clone: This CDR3 is also generated by other DNA sequences in the sample. The V and J genes are TRBV7-9 and TRBJ2-1; 8 nucleotides agree with TRBD2. The CDR3 runs 14 residues. The germline V gene has CDR1 SEHNR and CDR2 FQNEAQ (reference sequence). V was clipped by 3 bases and J by 3 bases; unmatched bases: 1. CDR3 nucleotide sequence: TGTGCCAGCAGCTTGAGCGGGAGCTACAATGAGCAGTTCTTC. This gives the protein CASSLSGSYNEQFF. The variable domain in full, with the rest retrieved from reference TRBV7-9 and TRBJ2-1, is DTGVSQNPRHKITKRGQNVTFRCDPISEHNRLYWYRQTLGQGPEFLTYFQNEAQLEKSRLLSDRFSAERPKGSFSTLEIQRTEQGDSAMYLCASSLSGSYNEQFFGPGTRLTVL.